A selection of T cell receptor beta chains follows, all from one sample in a study of early T cells in non-severe SARS-CoV-2 infection. TCRdb reanalysed the 5' RACE reads using MiXCR and keeps one entry per CDR3 protein. There are 64,000 or so distinct CDR3 sequences in the sample; around an eighth occur only once, and 1.2% to 1.5% lies in the top ten. The sequencing here drew on whole blood, taken at baseline. Every receptor here comes from an adult who was a healthcare worker with PCR-confirmed SARS-CoV-2 infection or an uninfected control (not recorded which). Both conserved end residues are part of each CDR3. A D gene is named only where the DNA matches it firmly. Size tells how often a clone was seen (once, few, many) or the class of an expanded clone, and some rows leave it out.

clone size: few; CDR3 length: 15; J gene: TRBJ2-7; D gene: TRBD2; V gene: TRBV20-1; CDR3 protein: CSAREGLAGDYEQYF; CDR3 DNA: TGCAGTGCTAGAGAGGGACTAGCGGGAGACTACGAGCAGTACTTC
clone size: few; CDR3 length: 13; J gene: TRBJ2-2; D gene: .; V gene: TRBV20-1; CDR3 protein: CSYQGKLAGELFF; CDR3 DNA: TGCAGTTATCAGGGGAAATTAGCCGGGGAGCTGTTTTTT
clone size: many; CDR3 length: 12; J gene: TRBJ2-1; D gene: .; V gene: TRBV12-3/TRBV12-4; CDR3 protein: CASRLYGNEQFF; CDR3 DNA: TGTGCCAGCAGACTCTACGGCAATGAGCAGTTCTTC
clone size: .; CDR3 length: 17; J gene: TRBJ1-1; D gene: .; V gene: TRBV7-2; CDR3 protein: CASSLRPPLAENTEAFF; CDR3 DNA: TGTGCCAGCAGCTTAAGGCCTCCCCTCGCAGAGAACACTGAAGCTTTCTTT
clone size: many; CDR3 length: 15; J gene: TRBJ2-1; D gene: .; V gene: TRBV2; CDR3 protein: CASSSDGAINNEQFF; CDR3 DNA: TGTGCCAGCAGTTCGGACGGAGCCATAAACAATGAGCAGTTCTTC
clone size: .; CDR3 length: 13; J gene: TRBJ1-1; D gene: TRBD1; V gene: TRBV10-3; CDR3 protein: CATGQGAKTEAFF; CDR3 DNA: TGTGCCACAGGACAGGGGGCGAAAACTGAAGCTTTCTTT
clone size: .; CDR3 length: 15; J gene: TRBJ2-4; D gene: .; V gene: TRBV5-1; CDR3 protein: CASSSTDTDGNIQYF; CDR3 DNA: TGCGCCAGCAGCTCGACTGACACCGATGGAAACATTCAGTACTTC
clone size: .; CDR3 length: 19; J gene: TRBJ2-5; D gene: .; V gene: TRBV4-2; CDR3 protein: CASSQATAGAQLPLETQYF; CDR3 DNA: TGTGCCAGCAGCCAAGCCACGGCGGGGGCACAACTACCTCTCGAGACCCAGTACTTC
clone size: few; CDR3 length: 15; J gene: TRBJ2-7; D gene: TRBD2; V gene: TRBV7-9; CDR3 protein: CASSRNSGAGREQYF; CDR3 DNA: TGTGCCAGCAGCCGGAATAGCGGGGCCGGGAGGGAGCAGTACTTC
clone size: many; CDR3 length: 15; J gene: TRBJ2-7; D gene: TRBD1; V gene: TRBV7-9; CDR3 protein: CASRPQGVEVYEQYF; CDR3 DNA: TGTGCCAGCAGGCCACAGGGGGTAGAAGTCTACGAGCAGTACTTC
clone size: few; CDR3 length: 15; J gene: TRBJ2-2; D gene: .; V gene: TRBV7-9; CDR3 protein: CASSLDGTNTGELFF; CDR3 DNA: TGTGCCAGCAGCTTAGACGGAACGAACACCGGGGAGCTGTTTTTT
clone size: .; CDR3 length: 15; J gene: TRBJ1-3; D gene: .; V gene: TRBV10-1; CDR3 protein: CASSESDSTGNTIYF; CDR3 DNA: TGCGCCAGCAGTGAGTCGGACAGTACTGGAAACACCATATATTTT
clone size: many; CDR3 length: 11; J gene: TRBJ2-3; D gene: .; V gene: TRBV29-1; CDR3 protein: CSVELPNGQYF; CDR3 DNA: TGCAGCGTTGAACTCCCGAACGGGCAGTATTTT
clone size: .; CDR3 length: 17; J gene: TRBJ2-4; D gene: TRBD2; V gene: TRBV11-2; CDR3 protein: CASSLGEPGLPTSNQYF; CDR3 DNA: TGTGCCAGCAGCTTAGGGGAGCCGGGACTACCGACTAGCAATCAGTACTTC
clone size: .; CDR3 length: 14; J gene: TRBJ2-4; D gene: .; V gene: TRBV6-5; CDR3 protein: CASSSPGGKNIQYF; CDR3 DNA: TGTGCCAGCAGTTCTCCAGGGGGGAAAAACATTCAGTACTTC
clone size: few; CDR3 length: 11; J gene: TRBJ1-1; D gene: .; V gene: TRBV29-1; CDR3 protein: CSVSGATEAFF; CDR3 DNA: TGCAGCGTGTCGGGGGCGACTGAAGCTTTCTTT
clone size: .; CDR3 length: 15; J gene: TRBJ1-1; D gene: .; V gene: TRBV9; CDR3 protein: CASSYLSQLNTEAFF; CDR3 DNA: TGTGCCAGCAGCTACCTATCTCAGTTAAACACTGAAGCTTTCTTT
clone size: .; CDR3 length: 15; J gene: TRBJ2-3; D gene: TRBD2; V gene: TRBV6-2/TRBV6-3; CDR3 protein: CASSYSGLAGDTQYF; CDR3 DNA: TGTGCCAGCAGTTACTCAGGACTAGCAGGAGATACGCAGTATTTT
clone size: .; CDR3 length: 11; J gene: TRBJ2-3; D gene: .; V gene: TRBV27; CDR3 protein: CASIGRQTQYF; CDR3 DNA: TGTGCCAGCATCGGAAGACAGACGCAGTATTTT
clone size: .; CDR3 length: 14; J gene: TRBJ1-1; D gene: .; V gene: TRBV30; CDR3 protein: CAWNSSPRDTEAFF; CDR3 DNA: TGTGCCTGGAACTCCTCCCCAAGGGACACTGAAGCTTTCTTT
clone size: few; CDR3 length: 20; J gene: TRBJ2-1; D gene: TRBD1; V gene: TRBV7-2; CDR3 protein: CASSSPDRGLGTRTANEQFF; CDR3 DNA: TGTGCCAGCAGCTCCCCGGACAGGGGGTTGGGGACTAGGACTGCGAATGAGCAGTTCTTC
clone size: .; CDR3 length: 18; J gene: TRBJ1-5; D gene: TRBD1; V gene: TRBV7-8; CDR3 protein: CASSLTPPGGYSNQPQHF; CDR3 DNA: TGTGCCAGCAGCTTAACCCCGCCAGGGGGTTATAGCAATCAGCCCCAGCATTTT
clone size: many; CDR3 length: 18; J gene: TRBJ2-7; D gene: .; V gene: TRBV21-1; CDR3 protein: CASSSRTGGDVRSYEQYF; CDR3 DNA: TGTGCCAGCAGCTCGCGGACAGGGGGTGATGTGCGGTCCTACGAGCAGTACTTC
clone size: few; CDR3 length: 17; J gene: TRBJ2-4; D gene: TRBD1; V gene: TRBV6-2/TRBV6-3; CDR3 protein: CASSAGTGVSQPHIQYF; CDR3 DNA: TGTGCCAGCAGTGCAGGGACAGGGGTATCACAACCCCACATTCAGTACTTC
clone size: few; CDR3 length: 15; J gene: TRBJ2-4; D gene: TRBD1; V gene: TRBV6-1; CDR3 protein: CASTALDRGKNIQYF; CDR3 DNA: TGTGCCAGCACTGCACTAGACAGGGGTAAAAACATTCAGTACTTC
clone size: few; CDR3 length: 16; J gene: TRBJ2-7; D gene: TRBD2; V gene: TRBV7-9; CDR3 protein: CASSSTMTSGAYEQYF; CDR3 DNA: TGTGCCAGCAGCTCCACAATGACTAGCGGAGCTTACGAGCAGTACTTC
clone size: few; CDR3 length: 13; J gene: TRBJ2-1; D gene: .; V gene: TRBV6-4; CDR3 protein: CASSDAGYNEQFF; CDR3 DNA: TGTGCCAGCAGCGATGCGGGGTACAATGAGCAGTTCTTC
clone size: many; CDR3 length: 14; J gene: TRBJ1-1; D gene: TRBD1; V gene: TRBV5-1; CDR3 protein: CASKPGQGTPEAFF; CDR3 DNA: TGCGCCAGCAAACCGGGACAGGGAACTCCTGAAGCTTTCTTT
clone size: .; CDR3 length: 14; J gene: TRBJ2-1; D gene: TRBD2; V gene: TRBV5-4; CDR3 protein: CASSLASGSNEQFF; CDR3 DNA: TGTGCCAGCAGCTTGGCTAGCGGGAGTAATGAGCAGTTCTTC
clone size: .; CDR3 length: 13; J gene: TRBJ1-1; D gene: .; V gene: TRBV9; CDR3 protein: CASSPRGNTEAFF; CDR3 DNA: TGTGCCAGCAGCCCCCGCGGTAACACTGAAGCTTTCTTT
clone size: few; CDR3 length: 13; J gene: TRBJ1-2; D gene: .; V gene: TRBV6-5; CDR3 protein: CATFRGGNYGYTF; CDR3 DNA: TGTGCCACCTTCCGGGGCGGAAACTATGGCTACACCTTC
clone size: many; CDR3 length: 13; J gene: TRBJ1-5; D gene: .; V gene: TRBV12-3/TRBV12-4; CDR3 protein: CASRSGVNQPQHF; CDR3 DNA: TGTGCCAGCAGATCAGGGGTCAATCAGCCCCAGCATTTT
clone size: .; CDR3 length: 15; J gene: TRBJ2-1; D gene: TRBD2; V gene: TRBV19; CDR3 protein: CASSGSGIGTNEQFF; CDR3 DNA: TGTGCCAGTAGTGGTAGCGGGATTGGGACCAATGAGCAGTTCTTC
clone size: many; CDR3 length: 12; J gene: TRBJ2-7; D gene: .; V gene: TRBV28; CDR3 protein: CASSTGSGREYF; CDR3 DNA: TGTGCCAGCAGTACGGGGAGTGGACGTGAGTACTTC
clone size: .; CDR3 length: 14; J gene: TRBJ2-7; D gene: TRBD1; V gene: TRBV7-9; CDR3 protein: CASSLDRTAYEQYF; CDR3 DNA: TGTGCCAGCAGCTTGGACAGGACTGCCTACGAGCAGTACTTC
clone size: .; CDR3 length: 16; J gene: TRBJ1-2; D gene: .; V gene: TRBV12-3/TRBV12-4; CDR3 protein: CASSLGQVPYRGGYTF; CDR3 DNA: TGTGCCAGCAGTTTAGGTCAGGTCCCCTACCGAGGTGGCTACACCTTC
clone size: medium-sized; CDR3 length: 16; J gene: TRBJ2-4; D gene: TRBD2; V gene: TRBV11-2; CDR3 protein: CASSPHTGLAENIQYF; CDR3 DNA: TGTGCCAGCAGCCCGCACACTGGACTAGCGGAAAACATTCAGTACTTC
clone size: few; CDR3 length: 17; J gene: TRBJ2-4; D gene: .; V gene: TRBV28; CDR3 protein: CASSYTKRGLAKNIQYF; CDR3 DNA: TGTGCCAGCAGCTACACCAAGAGGGGCCTAGCCAAAAACATTCAGTACTTC
clone size: .; CDR3 length: 17; J gene: TRBJ2-2; D gene: .; V gene: TRBV4-3; CDR3 protein: CASSQDPTPMGTGELFF; CDR3 DNA: TGCGCCAGCAGCCAAGACCCGACACCAATGGGCACCGGGGAGCTGTTTTTT
clone size: .; CDR3 length: 16; J gene: TRBJ2-4; D gene: TRBD2; V gene: TRBV4-2; CDR3 protein: CASSQDGSSGVNIQYF; CDR3 DNA: TGTGCCAGCAGCCAAGATGGGTCTAGCGGGGTAAACATTCAGTACTTC
clone size: few; CDR3 length: 13; J gene: TRBJ1-1; D gene: .; V gene: TRBV5-5; CDR3 protein: CASSLWVNTEAFF; CDR3 DNA: TGTGCCAGCAGCTTGTGGGTGAACACTGAAGCTTTCTTT
clone size: many; CDR3 length: 14; J gene: TRBJ2-1; D gene: .; V gene: TRBV28; CDR3 protein: CASSRDSGGSEQFF; CDR3 DNA: TGTGCCAGCAGTCGTGACAGTGGGGGAAGTGAGCAGTTCTTC
clone size: few; CDR3 length: 16; J gene: TRBJ2-1; D gene: TRBD2; V gene: TRBV20-1; CDR3 protein: CSARTSGIGLYNEQFF; CDR3 DNA: TGCAGTGCTAGAACTAGCGGGATAGGATTGTACAATGAGCAGTTCTTC
clone size: .; CDR3 length: 15; J gene: TRBJ2-2; D gene: .; V gene: TRBV7-8; CDR3 protein: CASSLSGQHTGELFF; CDR3 DNA: TGTGCCAGCAGCTTAAGTGGACAGCACACCGGGGAGCTGTTTTTT
clone size: .; CDR3 length: 11; J gene: TRBJ2-1; D gene: .; V gene: TRBV11-2; CDR3 protein: CASQSLNEQFF; CDR3 DNA: TGTGCCAGCCAATCCCTGAATGAGCAGTTCTTC
clone size: few; CDR3 length: 11; J gene: TRBJ1-6; D gene: .; V gene: TRBV6-5; CDR3 protein: CAAGVNSPLHF; CDR3 DNA: TGTGCCGCGGGGGTTAATTCACCCCTCCACTTT
clone size: .; CDR3 length: 12; J gene: TRBJ1-1; D gene: .; V gene: TRBV12-3/TRBV12-4; CDR3 protein: CASSFANTEAFF; CDR3 DNA: TGTGCCAGCAGTTTCGCGAACACTGAAGCTTTCTTT
clone size: once; CDR3 length: 14; J gene: TRBJ2-2; D gene: .; V gene: TRBV7-2; CDR3 protein: CASSPRVVTRELFF; CDR3 DNA: TGTGCCAGCAGTCCCAGGGTAGTCACCAGGGAGCTGTTTTTT
clone size: few; CDR3 length: 13; J gene: TRBJ2-2; D gene: .; V gene: TRBV11-2; CDR3 protein: CASTTDDTGELFF; CDR3 DNA: TGTGCCAGCACCACAGATGACACCGGGGAGCTGTTTTTT
clone size: .; CDR3 length: 13; J gene: TRBJ1-6; D gene: .; V gene: TRBV6-1; CDR3 protein: CASSEASTRPLHF; CDR3 DNA: TGTGCCAGCAGTGAAGCATCTACCCGTCCCCTCCACTTT
clone size: many; CDR3 length: 12; J gene: TRBJ1-2; D gene: .; V gene: TRBV29-1; CDR3 protein: CSVEDLYYGYTF; CDR3 DNA: TGCAGCGTTGAAGATCTGTATTATGGCTACACCTTC
clone size: .; CDR3 length: 13; J gene: TRBJ1-5; D gene: TRBD1; V gene: TRBV29-1; CDR3 protein: CSAWTGTNQPQHF; CDR3 DNA: TGCAGCGCCTGGACAGGGACTAATCAGCCCCAGCATTTT
clone size: few; CDR3 length: 13; J gene: TRBJ2-1; D gene: .; V gene: TRBV25-1; CDR3 protein: CASSLGRGNEQFF; CDR3 DNA: TGTGCCAGCAGCCTAGGGCGCGGCAATGAGCAGTTCTTC
clone size: few; CDR3 length: 14; J gene: TRBJ2-7; D gene: TRBD1; V gene: TRBV11-2; CDR3 protein: CASSSGTGSYEQYF; CDR3 DNA: TGTGCCAGCAGCTCGGGGACAGGGAGTTACGAGCAGTACTTC
clone size: few; CDR3 length: 15; J gene: TRBJ1-2; D gene: .; V gene: TRBV11-2; CDR3 protein: CASSPGQGLGYGYTF; CDR3 DNA: TGTGCCAGCAGCCCGGGCCAGGGGTTAGGCTATGGCTACACCTTC